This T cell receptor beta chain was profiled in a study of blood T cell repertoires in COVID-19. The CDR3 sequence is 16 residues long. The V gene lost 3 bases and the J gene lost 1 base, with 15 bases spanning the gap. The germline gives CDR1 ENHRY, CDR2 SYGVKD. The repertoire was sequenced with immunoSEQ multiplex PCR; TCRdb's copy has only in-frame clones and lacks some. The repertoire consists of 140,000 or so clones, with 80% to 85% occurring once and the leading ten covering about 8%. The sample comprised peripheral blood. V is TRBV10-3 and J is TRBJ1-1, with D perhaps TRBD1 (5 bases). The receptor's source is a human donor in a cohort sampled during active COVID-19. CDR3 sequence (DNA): TGTGCCATCAGTGACCCCGGCAGGAGGGGGAACACTGAAGCTTTCTTT. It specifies CAISDPGRRGNTEAFF.